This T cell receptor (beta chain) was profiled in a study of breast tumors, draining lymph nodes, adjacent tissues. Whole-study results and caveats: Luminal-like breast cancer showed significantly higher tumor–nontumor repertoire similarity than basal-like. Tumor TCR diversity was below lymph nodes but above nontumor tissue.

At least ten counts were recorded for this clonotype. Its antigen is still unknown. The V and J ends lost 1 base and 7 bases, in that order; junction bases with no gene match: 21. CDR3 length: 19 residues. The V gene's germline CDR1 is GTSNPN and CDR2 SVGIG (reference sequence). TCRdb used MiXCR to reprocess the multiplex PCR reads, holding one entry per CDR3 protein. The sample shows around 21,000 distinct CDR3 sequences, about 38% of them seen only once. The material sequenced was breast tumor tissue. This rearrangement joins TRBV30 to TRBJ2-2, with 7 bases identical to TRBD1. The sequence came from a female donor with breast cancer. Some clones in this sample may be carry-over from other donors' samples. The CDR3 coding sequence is TGTGCCTGGAGTGACATCACCCTTGCCCGGACAGGCGCGTTCGGGGAGCTGTTTTTT. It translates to CAWSDITLARTGAFGELFF.